This T cell receptor (beta chain) derives from a study of shared clonotypes between healthy human individuals. Study details: Plates per donor: three CD4 naive, three CD4 memory, two CD8 naive, one CD8 memory.

Study observations and caveats: The diversity represented, both genetic and in exposure history, was limited by few donors.

A word on this clone: Its antigen is not known.

From germline, CDR1 is SGHVS and CDR2 FQNEAQ. The CDR3 runs 16 residues. The J segment lost 0 bases and the V segment lost 4 bases, leaving 3 bases of the junction unmatched. Using immunoSEQ multiplex PCR, the repertoire was profiled, and TCRdb retains in-frame clones only, with some absent. Among under 2.5 million clones listed, about 90% were seen once. The TCR originated in a man younger than 30 in good health. Some clones in this sample may be carry-over from other donors' samples. The chain links TRBV7-8 to TRBJ2-3, with 11 bases identical to TRBD2. The specimen was naive CD4+ T cells from PBMCs. The subset is: CD45RA+ positively selected. DNA of the CDR3: TGTGCCAGCAGCTCGGGACTAGCGGATAGCACAGATACGCAGTATTTT. Residues: CASSSGLADSTDTQYF.